This TCR beta chain came from a study of blood T cells in healthy people across ages. General study points: More naive CD4+ cells and higher diversity were found in long-lived than in aged donors.

Worth noting for this clonotype: What it binds is unknown.

The CDR3 covers 16 residues. In germline, CDR1 is KGHSH, CDR2 LQKENI. V was pared by 6 bases and J by 7 bases, with 17 bases of the junction left unmatched. The second PCR ran 7 to 11 cycles with a sample-barcoded 5' primer and J-beta primers. A 12-random-nucleotide template-switch adaptor tagged each cDNA molecule. CDR3-containing paired-end reads numbered at least 2.5 million in each sample. A single record per CDR3 protein comes from TCRdb applying MiXCR to the 5' RACE reads. The sample records about 800,000 distinct CDR3 sequences, roughly 60% being singletons. The clonotype was recovered from a man aged 25 to 45 in good health. The sequenced sample was blood. The chain combines TRBV18 with TRBJ2-7, with 8 bases aligning to TRBD2. In nucleotides, the CDR3 is TGTGCCAGCTCCGCCTCAGCGGGCAGCGGGAGCAATGAGCAGTACTTC. This translates into CASSASAGSGSNEQYF.